Listed here are 19 T cell receptor beta chains from one sample, sequenced in a study of cytomegalovirus exposure and HLA in healthy donors. Produced via immunoSEQ multiplex PCR; TCRdb's table is partial and in-frame only. Among about 160,000 clones listed, approximately 80% were seen once. The specimen was PBMCs. These receptors were collected from a man aged 25 to 45 in good health and CMV-seropositive.

CDR3 sequence reads: CASSFGTGGTYNEQFF. DNA of the CDR3: TGTGCCAGCAGCTTCGGGACAGGGGGCACCTACAATGAGCAGTTCTTC. V and J are TRBV7-2 and TRBJ2-1, with 12 bases matching TRBD1. Germline values: CDR1 SGHTA, CDR2 FQGNSA. J was trimmed by 2 bases and V by 3 bases; bases with no gene match: 2. This CDR3 region has 16 residues.

The J gene is TRBJ1-1, the V gene TRBV29-1, with D perhaps matching TRBD1 (5 bases). Germline CDR1 and CDR2: SQVTM and ANQGSEA. V was cut by 3 bases and J by 5 bases, with 19 bases left in between. This CDR3 comprises 15 residues. CDR3 sequence (DNA): TGCAGCGTTGATCTGGGACTCGGGGCCTTGACTGAAGCTTTCTTT. This translates into CSVDLGLGALTEAFF.

This clone was counted once. The rearrangement uses TRBV27 and TRBJ2-1; a weak D match, TRBD2 (7 bases). The CDR3 contains 14 residues. Germline-derived CDR1 and CDR2 are MNHEY and SMNVEV (reference sequence). V lost 8 bases and J 3 bases, leaving 14 bases between the germline ends. CDR3 region: CASSEGGDYNEQFF. DNA of the CDR3: TGTGCCAGCTCCGAGGGGGGGGACTACAATGAGCAGTTCTTC.

V is TRBV2 and J is TRBJ2-7; maybe TRBD1 (5 bases). With 5 bases removed from V and 6 bases from J, the gap between germline ends came to 17 bases. Looked up from germline, CDR1 is SNHLY and CDR2 is FYNNEI. This CDR3 spans 14 amino acids. The DNA for the CDR3 is TGTGCCAGCAGTTACACTCAGGGTACGACCGAGCAGTACTTC. This translates into CASSYTQGTTEQYF.

The V gene is TRBV13, the J gene TRBJ2-3; 7 positions match TRBD2. V lost 4 bases and J lost 3; bases outside the gene matches: 13. This CDR3 spans 17 amino acids. The germline CDR1 and CDR2 sequences are PRHDT and FYEKMQ (reference sequence). The CDR3 bases are TGTGCCAGCAGCTCGGTGGTCCAGCGGGGAGGAACAGATACGCAGTATTTT. This translates into CASSSVVQRGGTDTQYF.

The gene calls are TRBV7-2 and TRBJ2-1; TRBD2 is a possible D gene (7 bases). The V gene's germline CDR1 is SGHTA and CDR2 FQGNSA. V lost 5 bases to trimming and J lost 8 bases, with 16 bases between them. The CDR3 contains 14 residues. For the CDR3, the DNA is TGTGCCAGCAGCCCGACGGGGAGGGGGGATGAGCAGTTCTTC. The encoded protein is CASSPTGRGDEQFF.

The chain recombines TRBV18 with TRBJ1-2; a weak D match, TRBD1 (5 bases). The CDR3 length is 18 residues. Germline CDR1 reads KGHSH; CDR2 reads LQKENI. The germline V and J ends were trimmed by 3 bases and 4 bases, with 24 bases remaining between them. DNA of the CDR3: TGTGCCAGCTCACCTCGAACGGGAGGGGCAGGTACAATCTATGGCTACACCTTC. Translating gives CASSPRTGGAGTIYGYTF.

V gene TRBV11-3 combines with J gene TRBJ2-3, with 8 bases matching TRBD1. The length of the CDR3 is 15 residues. V dropped 3 bases and J dropped 2; count of bases not matched to a gene: 4. Germline CDR1 and CDR2: SGHNT and YENEEA. The CDR3 loop is CASSLRTGPTDTQYF. The CDR3 DNA reads as TGTGCCAGCAGCTTGAGGACAGGGCCCACAGATACGCAGTATTTT.

This clone was seen once. V usage is TRBV6-6 and J usage is TRBJ1-5; 11 nucleotides line up with TRBD1. The germline gives CDR1 MNHNY, CDR2 SVGAGI (reference sequence). The CDR3 contains 15 residues. With V trimmed by 5 bases and J by 7 bases, 7 bases remained unmatched. The CDR3 is CASSTGDRGKQPQHF. The CDR3 DNA follows: TGTGCCAGCAGTACGGGGGACAGGGGGAAGCAGCCCCAGCATTTT.

The chain has TRBV6-5 and TRBJ2-7, with 9 bases matching TRBD2. The CDR3 is 14 amino acids. Germline V gene lookup returns CDR1 MNHEY and CDR2 SVGAGI. V shed 0 bases and J 3 bases; nucleotides not matched to a gene: 0. The CDR3 DNA reads as TGTGCCAGCAGTTACTCAGCGGGGGGCTACGAGCAGTACTTC. This gives the protein CASSYSAGGYEQYF.

The rearrangement joins TRBV7-9 to TRBJ1-2; a possible D gene is TRBD1 (6 bases). Trimming shortened V by 1 base and J by 4 bases, and 13 bases separated the two germline ends. Germline-derived CDR1 and CDR2 are SEHNR and FQNEAQ (reference sequence). This CDR3 is 15 amino acids long. The CDR3 nucleotides read TGTGCCAGCAGCTTAGAGAGGGACATTTTCTATGGCTACACCTTC. It is translated as CASSLERDIFYGYTF.

This clone was recorded once. The genes are TRBV9 and TRBJ1-3; D call uncertain. This CDR3 has 14 amino acids. Looked up from germline, CDR1 is SGDLS and CDR2 is YYNGEE. Trimming cost V 7 bases and J 0 bases, with 11 bases left between them. The chain's CDR3 is CASGWESSGNTIYF. The CDR3 DNA is TGTGCCAGCGGGTGGGAGAGCTCTGGAAACACCATATATTTT.

The CDR3: CASSSGEGNSPLHF. The CDR3 nucleotides read TGTGCCAGCAGCTCAGGGGAGGGTAATTCACCCCTCCACTTT. This chain connects TRBV7-2 to TRBJ1-6; D perhaps matches TRBD1 (6 bases). V gave up 4 bases and J gave up 6 bases, with 10 bases separating them. Germline CDR1 and CDR2: SGHTA and FQGNSA. This CDR3 has 14 residues.

J is TRBJ2-1 and V is TRBV6-5; a weak D match, TRBD1 (5 bases). This CDR3 region has 14 residues. Germline V gene lookup returns CDR1 MNHEY and CDR2 SVGAGI. The germline V and J ends were trimmed by 7 bases and 3 bases, with 13 bases remaining between them. The CDR3 DNA sequence: TGTGCCAGCAAGGCCGGACACCGCTACAATGAGCAGTTCTTC. Protein product: CASKAGHRYNEQFF.

The DNA for the CDR3 is TGTGCCAGCAGTGATAACAGGGACAATGAAAAACTGTTTTTT. It yields the protein CASSDNRDNEKLFF. This sequence joins TRBV25-1 and TRBJ1-4; TRBD1 might be the D (6 bases). The CDR3 runs to 14 residues. Germline V gene sequence: CDR1 MGHDK, CDR2 SYGVNS. The ends were cut back, 3 bases at V and 5 bases at J, with 10 bases in the middle.

J is TRBJ2-5 and V is TRBV11-2; D is uncertain. V was cut by 5 bases and J by 0 bases, with 16 bases left in between. The CDR3 consists of 16 residues. Germline values: CDR1 SGHAT, CDR2 FQNNGV. The CDR3 sequence is CASSPRGSMYQETQYF. CDR3 in DNA: TGTGCCAGCAGCCCACGTGGTAGCATGTACCAAGAGACCCAGTACTTC.

The J gene is TRBJ2-2, the V gene TRBV13, with TRBD1 matching 7 bases. There are 16 residues in the CDR3. V lost 6 bases and J lost 1; bases outside the gene matches: 8. Germline CDR1 is PRHDT and CDR2 is FYEKMQ (reference sequence). The CDR3 sequence is CASSLTGTVNTGELFF. In DNA, the CDR3 is TGTGCCAGCAGTCTCACCGGGACAGTGAACACCGGGGAGCTGTTTTTT.

The V call is TRBV27, the J call TRBJ2-2, with unresolved D. This CDR3 is 12 amino acids long. The V end was cut by 3 bases, the J end by 7 bases, with 6 bases between. Germline V gene sequence: CDR1 MNHEY, CDR2 SMNVEV (reference sequence). CDR3 in amino acids: CASSFFGGELFF. Written as DNA, the CDR3 is TGTGCCAGCAGTTTTTTCGGCGGGGAGCTGTTTTTT.

The rearrangement links TRBV7-9 to TRBJ2-1; TRBD1 agrees at 7 bases. This CDR3 comprises 17 residues. Germline V lookup: CDR1 SEHNR, CDR2 FQNEAQ (reference sequence). V lost 6 bases to trimming and J lost 2 bases; unmatched junction nucleotides: 13. The CDR3 sequence is CASSPPSVDRAYNEQFF. The CDR3 DNA is TGTGCCAGCAGTCCTCCATCAGTAGACAGGGCCTACAATGAGCAGTTCTTC. The full variable domain, with the rest looked up from reference TRBV7-9 and TRBJ2-1, is DTGVSQNPRHKITKRGQNVTFRCDPISEHNRLYWYRQTLGQGPEFLTYFQNEAQLEKSRLLSDRFSAERPKGSFSTLEIQRTEQGDSAMYLCASSPPSVDRAYNEQFFGPGTRLTVL.